Each of the 18 T cell receptor beta chains below was sequenced from the same sample in a study of T cells in Graves' hyperthyroidism and ophthalmopathy (dated by TCRdb to the late 2010s). Library creation used multiplex PCR. Sequencing instrument: Illumina HiSeq 2000. TCR beta CDR3 regions were amplified from RNA transcripts. A first-round RT-PCR of the TCR CDR3 used the HTBI primer set with the Qiagen OneStep RT-PCR kit. Using fastp trimming at Q25 and MiXCR clonotype assembly, TCRdb reanalyzed the public sequencing data and kept in-frame beta chains. Each record represents a unique CDR3 protein, reported with the most common genes and DNA among its rows. The sample profile shows 600,000 to 650,000 distinct CDR3 sequences; roughly 17% of them were found once. The ten top clones hold 3.8% of the sample. The sequenced sample consisted of blood. These receptors were taken from a woman younger than 45 with Graves' hyperthyroidism.

This clonotype was seen only a few times. The chain is built from TRBV3-1 and TRBJ1-2, with TRBD1 matching 10 bases. The CDR3 is made up of 16 amino acids. V lost 2 bases, J lost 5 bases, and 8 bases stayed unmatched. In germline, CDR1 is LGHDT, CDR2 YNNKEL (reference sequence). CDR3 DNA: TGTGCCAGCAGCCAATTCGTGACAGGGGGCGGATATGGCTACACCTTC. Encoded protein: CASSQFVTGGGYGYTF.

This chain uses TRBV7-9 with TRBJ2-1; the D gene is possibly TRBD2 (6 bases). V was shortened by 0 bases and J by 12 bases, with 9 bases between the two germline ends. The CDR3 loop spans 12 amino acids. Germline lookup yields CDR1 SEHNR and CDR2 FQNEAQ (reference sequence). This CDR3 is CASSLADSGQFF. In DNA, the CDR3 is TGTGCCAGCAGCTTAGCTGATAGCGGGCAGTTCTTC. The full variable domain, rest sourced from reference TRBV7-9 and TRBJ2-1, is DTGVSQNPRHKITKRGQNVTFRCDPISEHNRLYWYRQTLGQGPEFLTYFQNEAQLEKSRLLSDRFSAERPKGSFSTLEIQRTEQGDSAMYLCASSLADSGQFFGPGTRLTVL.

This clonotype turned up a few times. The junction differs from germline at one of its ends, possibly a read error. The rearrangement uses TRBV7-9 and TRBJ2-5; 7 bases are a match to TRBD1. The CDR3 extends over 18 amino acids. Germline V lookup: CDR1 SEHNR, CDR2 FQNEAQ (reference sequence). The CDR3 spells CASSFRTGADRSQETQCF. The CDR3 region has the DNA TGTGCCAGCAGCTTCAGGACAGGAGCCGATAGAAGTCAAGAGACCCAGTGCTTC.

This clonotype was observed many times. This chain uses TRBV28 with TRBJ1-6; no firm D call. Per germline, CDR1 MDHEN and CDR2 SYDVKM. The CDR3 extends over 14 amino acids. V was shortened by 1 base and J by 7 bases, with 8 bases between the two germline ends. The CDR3 DNA sequence: TGTGCCAGCAGTTTATCCCGAAGGAATTCACCCCTCCACTTT. Translating it yields CASSLSRRNSPLHF.

J is TRBJ1-2 and V is TRBV28; D is undetermined. This CDR3 is 16 amino acids long. Per the germline V gene, CDR1 is MDHEN and CDR2 is SYDVKM. Deletions cut 3 bases from V and 8 bases from J, with 22 bases between. This chain's CDR3 is CASSFPSLDGVQGYTF. DNA for the CDR3: TGTGCCAGCAGTTTCCCCTCCCTTGACGGGGTGCAGGGCTACACCTTC.

In its sample, this clonotype was seen many times. The chain couples TRBV5-6 to TRBJ2-1; D possibly corresponds to TRBD2 (5 bases). Per the germline V gene, CDR1 is SGHDT and CDR2 is YYEEEE. The CDR3 covers 13 residues. V shed 3 bases and J shed 8 bases, with 12 bases lying between them. The CDR3 is CASSSLAIDEQFF. The CDR3 DNA reads as TGTGCCAGCAGCTCTCTAGCTATCGATGAGCAGTTCTTC. The whole variable domain, remainder taken from reference TRBV5-6 and TRBJ2-1, is DAGVTQSPTHLIKTRGQQVTLRCSPKSGHDTVSWYQQALGQGPQFIFQYYEEEERQRGNFPDRFSGHQFPNYSSELNVNALLLGDSALYLCASSSLAIDEQFFGPGTRLTVL.

At least ten counts were recorded for this clonotype. The rearrangement joins TRBV7-9 to TRBJ2-7, with D unresolved. V was cut by 2 bases and J by 2 bases, with 4 bases left in between. This CDR3 has 12 residues. Germline V gives CDR1 SEHNR, CDR2 FQNEAQ (reference sequence). In DNA form, the CDR3 reads TGTGCCAGCAGCTTACAAGCCTACGAGCAGTACTTC. It translates to CASSLQAYEQYF.

This clonotype appeared a few times. The chain recombines TRBV29-1 with TRBJ1-2, with 10 bases matching TRBD1. The germline V gene has CDR1 SQVTM and CDR2 ANQGSEA. Trimming at V came to 6 bases and at J to 8 bases, leaving 15 bases not matched to a gene. The CDR3 loop spans 15 amino acids. The CDR3 sequence is CSVHQGDRGRRGYTF. The CDR3 DNA sequence: TGCAGCGTCCATCAGGGAGACAGGGGGCGCCGGGGCTACACCTTC.

The chain recombines TRBV18 with TRBJ2-7, with D unclear. The CDR3 contains 17 residues. The V end was cut by 6 bases, the J end by 0 bases, with 21 bases between. Per germline, CDR1 KGHSH and CDR2 LQKENI. The CDR3 spells CASSPYGTGSSSYEQYF. The CDR3 DNA reads as TGTGCCAGCTCTCCCTACGGCACGGGCTCTAGCTCCTACGAGCAGTACTTC.

The sample holds many counts of this clonotype. V gene TRBV28 combines with J gene TRBJ2-5, with D possibly matching TRBD1 (5 bases). The CDR3 is made up of 15 amino acids. The V gene's germline CDR1 is MDHEN and CDR2 SYDVKM. Trimming left V 4 bases short and J 0 bases short, with 12 bases between. The CDR3 DNA reads TGTGCCAGCAGTTACGAAGGGGAATACCAAGAGACCCAGTACTTC. It specifies CASSYEGEYQETQYF.

This clonotype has just a few counts. The chain has TRBV20-1 and TRBJ1-3; D is ambiguous. Between the trimmed V and J ends, which lost 0 bases and 8 bases, there was a span of 17 bases. The length of the CDR3 is 15 residues. Germline lookup yields CDR1 DFQATT and CDR2 SNEGSKA (reference sequence). The CDR3 DNA reads as TGCAGTGCTAGAGATCTTCGTCCAGGATTACACACCATATATTTT. Its protein product is CSARDLRPGLHTIYF.

This chain connects TRBV18 to TRBJ2-3; D is uncertain. This CDR3 is 16 amino acids long. Germline CDR1 reads KGHSH; CDR2 reads LQKENI. Trimming pared 2 bases from V and 0 bases from J, leaving 12 bases between. The CDR3 DNA reads TGTGCCAGCTCACCAACCTTGGGATTAAGCACAGATACGCAGTATTTT. Encoded protein: CASSPTLGLSTDTQYF.

The CDR3 DNA reads as TGTGCCACGAGATTCCTTTCGAACACCGGGGAGCTGTTTTTT. Amino acids: CATRFLSNTGELFF. V and J are TRBV3-1 and TRBJ2-2; D remains unclear. The germline V gene encodes CDR1 LGHDT and CDR2 YNNKEL (reference sequence). V was clipped by 10 bases and J by 0 bases, with 12 bases between them. This CDR3 comprises 14 residues.

This clonotype was detected many times. This sequence joins TRBV7-3 and TRBJ2-3; a weak D match, TRBD2 (5 bases). CDR3 length: 13 amino acids. V was trimmed by 2 bases and J by 4 bases, leaving 7 bases between them. Germline CDR1 and CDR2: SGHTA and FQGTGA. The CDR3 region is CASSLGRADTQYF. In nucleotides, the CDR3 is TGTGCCAGCAGCTTAGGGCGGGCAGATACGCAGTATTTT.

In this sample, this clonotype turned up a few times. The chain joins TRBV20-1 to TRBJ2-2; possible D gene TRBD2, 6 bases. V lost 2 bases to trimming and J lost 5 bases, with 15 bases between them. Germline V gene data show CDR1 as DFQATT and CDR2 as SNEGSKA (reference sequence). CDR3 size: 15 residues. CDR3 protein: CSARLGGAMTGELFF. In DNA form, the CDR3 reads TGCAGTGCTAGATTGGGAGGAGCTATGACCGGGGAGCTGTTTTTT.

J is TRBJ2-4 and V is TRBV2; 8 bases are shared with TRBD1. After removal of 8 bases from V and 7 bases from J, the junction contained 1 base not matched to a gene. CDR3 size: 11 residues. CDR1 and CDR2 (germline): SNHLY, FYNNEI. The CDR3 loop reads CASRQGNIQYF. CDR3 sequence (DNA): TGTGCCAGCCGACAGGGGAACATTCAGTACTTC. Full variable domain (rest looked up from reference TRBV2 and TRBJ2-4): EPEVTQTPSHQVTQMGQEVILRCVPISNHLYFYWYRQILGQKVEFLVSFYNNEISEKSEIFDDQFSVERPDGSNFTLKIRSTKLEDSAMYFCASRQGNIQYFGAGTRLSVL.

This clonotype was observed many times. The chain is built from TRBV6-2 or TRBV6-3 and TRBJ1-2; TRBD1 agrees at 8 bases. This CDR3 has 14 amino acids. After removal of 6 bases from V and 3 bases from J, the junction contained 6 bases not matched to a gene. Per germline, CDR1 MNHEY and CDR2 SVGEGT. The CDR3 DNA reads TGTGCCAGCAGCCAATCGGACAGGGACTATGGCTACACCTTC. It codes for CASSQSDRDYGYTF.

The gene calls are TRBV5-1 and TRBJ2-5; D possibly corresponds to TRBD2 (6 bases). The germline CDR1 and CDR2 sequences are SGHRS and YFSETQ. Trimming pared 3 bases from V and 1 base from J, leaving 7 bases between. The CDR3 is 13 amino acids. As DNA, the CDR3 is TGCGCCAGCAGCTACGGGAGCCAAGAGACCCAGTACTTC. Its protein is CASSYGSQETQYF.